Presented here are 27 T cell receptor beta chains from one specimen sequenced in a study of Ad26.COV2.S vaccination and SARS-CoV-2 variants. The repertoire was sequenced with immunoSEQ multiplex PCR; TCRdb's copy has only in-frame clones and lacks some. The sample lists approximately 300,000 clones, roughly 86% seen once, with roughly 2.1% in the top ten. Treatment described: over 15 received Ad26.COV2.S at low or high dose, single or two shots; 5 received placebo; per-sample allocation not given. Sampling was done on day 63 after the first vaccine or placebo injection. The source was peripheral blood, collected in a trial of Ad26.COV2.S vaccine versus placebo. The receptor set was obtained from a person aged 18-60 years who received the Ad26.COV2.S COVID-19 vaccine or a placebo.

The chain joins TRBV5-6 to TRBJ1-2; D is unclear. This CDR3 region has 17 residues. The V end was cut by 0 bases, the J end by 2 bases, with 17 bases between. Germline CDR1 and CDR2: SGHDT and YYEEEE. The CDR3 spells CASSLVDRRERNYGYTF. For the CDR3, the DNA is TGTGCCAGCAGCTTGGTTGATCGGCGGGAACGAAACTATGGCTACACCTTC.

The V gene is TRBV18, the J gene TRBJ1-1; tentative D call: TRBD1 (5 bases). From germline, CDR1 is KGHSH and CDR2 LQKENI. With 5 bases removed from V and 6 bases from J, the gap between germline ends came to 16 bases. The CDR3 totals 14 residues. The CDR3 DNA reads as TGTGCCAGCTCATCCAATGCTCTGGGGCCTGAAGCTTTCTTT. Translating it yields CASSSNALGPEAFF.

This clone was picked up one time. The chain couples TRBV7-2 to TRBJ2-2; a weak D match, TRBD1 (5 bases). V dropped 2 bases and J dropped 2 bases, with 12 bases sitting between them. CDR3 size: 16 residues. The germline CDR1 and CDR2 sequences are SGHTA and FQGNSA. The CDR3 DNA reads as TGTGCCAGCAGCTTATTGGGGCCAGGCAACACCGGGGAGCTGTTTTTT. Encoded protein: CASSLLGPGNTGELFF.

V gene TRBV10-3 combines with J gene TRBJ1-2, with 8 bases aligning to TRBD1. The germline V gene has CDR1 ENHRY and CDR2 SYGVKD. This CDR3 contains 14 residues. The V and J ends lost 7 bases and 2 bases, in that order; junction bases with no gene match: 6. The chain's CDR3 is CAITMDRVNYGYTF. For the CDR3, the DNA is TGTGCCATCACAATGGACAGGGTGAACTATGGCTACACCTTC.

There are many counts of this clone. The rearrangement joins TRBV5-1 to TRBJ1-2, with 9 bases matching TRBD1. CDR1 and CDR2 from the germline V gene are SGHRS and YFSETQ. The CDR3 has 19 residues. Losses at the gene ends were 0 bases for V and 5 bases for J; bases not matched to a gene: 17. The CDR3 here is CASSLVRDGNRGRTYGYTF. As DNA, the CDR3 is TGCGCCAGCAGCTTGGTTCGGGATGGGAACAGGGGGCGGACGTATGGCTACACCTTC.

The genes are TRBV4-2 and TRBJ2-7, with unresolved D. V was clipped by 1 base and J by 0 bases, with 10 bases between them. Germline CDR1 is LGHNA and CDR2 is YNFKEQ. The CDR3 has 15 residues. The CDR3 loop is CASSQVGITSYEQYF. The DNA for the CDR3 is TGTGCCAGCAGCCAAGTGGGGATAACCTCCTACGAGCAGTACTTC.

CDR3 nucleotides: TGTGCCAGCAGTTACTCTGATAGGGTGGCCGGGGAGCTGTTTTTT. As protein: CASSYSDRVAGELFF. The chain links TRBV6-5 to TRBJ2-2, with D unresolved. The CDR3 is 15 amino acids. Germline V gives CDR1 MNHEY, CDR2 SVGAGI. Trimming removed 0 bases from V and 6 bases from J, with 11 bases in between.

This rearrangement joins TRBV30 to TRBJ1-1; TRBD1 is a possible D gene (6 bases). There are 14 residues in the CDR3. In germline, CDR1 is GTSNPN, CDR2 SVGIG (reference sequence). Trimming took off 2 bases at V and 0 bases at J, with 10 bases between the two ends. This CDR3 reads CAWSRGGMNTEAFF. DNA for the CDR3: TGTGCCTGGAGTAGGGGGGGAATGAACACTGAAGCTTTCTTT. The full variable domain, its missing parts supplied by reference TRBV30 and TRBJ1-1, is SQTIHQWPATLVQPVGSPLSLECTVEGTSNPNLYWYRQAAGRGLQLLFYSVGIGQISSEVPQNLSASRPQDRQFILSSKKLLLSDSGFYLCAWSRGGMNTEAFFGQGTRLTVV.

V and J are TRBV10-1 and TRBJ1-1; D is ambiguous. This CDR3 has 13 amino acids. With 2 bases removed from V and 8 bases from J, the gap between germline ends came to 12 bases. From germline, CDR1 is WNHNN and CDR2 SYGVQD (reference sequence). CDR3 nucleotide sequence: TGCGCCAGCAGTGAGCATACTAACTCGGAAGCTTTCTTT. Translation: CASSEHTNSEAFF.

CDR3: CASSVGPVRDQPQHF. The CDR3 DNA is TGTGCCAGCAGCGTCGGCCCCGTTCGGGATCAGCCCCAGCATTTT. V is TRBV9 and J is TRBJ1-5; D unresolved. V lost 2 bases and J 5 bases, leaving 14 bases between the germline ends. In germline, CDR1 is SGDLS, CDR2 YYNGEE. The CDR3 totals 15 residues.

This sequence joins TRBV6-6 and TRBJ2-1; no definite D call. The V end was cut by 0 bases, the J end by 9 bases, with 6 bases between. CDR3 length: 12 amino acids. Germline V lookup: CDR1 MNHNY, CDR2 SVGAGI (reference sequence). CDR3 nucleotide sequence: TGTGCCAGCAGTTACTCGATCCGTGAGCAGTTCTTC. It specifies CASSYSIREQFF.

The chain carries TRBV9 and TRBJ2-6; tentatively, D is TRBD2 (6 bases). The V end was cut by 3 bases, the J end by 4 bases, with 11 bases between. The CDR3 extends over 15 amino acids. Germline V CDR1 and CDR2: SGDLS, YYNGEE. The CDR3 is CASSERGLGANVLTF. The CDR3 nucleotides read TGTGCCAGCAGCGAGAGGGGACTCGGGGCCAACGTCCTGACTTTC.

The V call is TRBV6-2 or TRBV6-3, the J call TRBJ1-1; 9 bases map to TRBD1. Germline V lookup: CDR1 MNHEY, CDR2 SVGEGT. V gave up 1 base and J gave up 11 bases; unmatched junction bases: 11. The CDR3 has 15 residues. The DNA for the CDR3 is TGTGCCAGCAGTTACTACGGGACAGGGAATAACGGGGCTTTCTTT. Protein product: CASSYYGTGNNGAFF.

Only one count was recorded for this clone. The V and J genes are TRBV6-5 and TRBJ1-1, with a tentative D call TRBD1 (5 bases). Germline lookup yields CDR1 MNHEY and CDR2 SVGAGI. This CDR3 has 15 residues. V was trimmed by 7 bases and J by 1 base, leaving 16 bases between them. Here the CDR3 reads CASTFWGDSNTEAFF. CDR3 coding DNA: TGTGCCAGCACATTCTGGGGGGACTCGAACACTGAAGCTTTCTTT.

The V and J genes are TRBV5-1 and TRBJ1-2; D call uncertain. V was pared by 0 bases and J by 4 bases, with 10 bases between. The CDR3 runs 14 residues. Germline CDR1 reads SGHRS; CDR2 reads YFSETQ. In DNA, the CDR3 is TGCGCCAGCAGCTTGGGAGTAGACCTCTATGGCTACACCTTC. It yields the protein CASSLGVDLYGYTF.

A few counts support this clone. This chain uses TRBV20-1 with TRBJ1-2; 8 bases fit TRBD1. Germline trimming cut 3 bases from V and 6 bases from J; bases unmatched to any gene: 12. The CDR3 has 15 residues. The germline CDR1 and CDR2 sequences are DFQATT and SNEGSKA (reference sequence). In DNA, the CDR3 is TGCAGTGCTAGTGACGAGACGACAGGGGAGGATGGCTACACCTTC. Protein: CSASDETTGEDGYTF.

The chain has TRBV2 and TRBJ1-5, with TRBD1 identical over 7 bases. The CDR3 covers 15 residues. Losses at the gene ends were 5 bases for V and 1 base for J; bases not matched to a gene: 5. Germline CDR1 SNHLY, CDR2 FYNNEI. This chain's CDR3 is CASSSDRASNQPQHF. The CDR3 DNA reads as TGTGCCAGCAGTTCCGACAGGGCGAGCAATCAGCCCCAGCATTTT. The full variable domain, in which reference TRBV2 and TRBJ1-5 provide the parts outside the CDR3, is EPEVTQTPSHQVTQMGQEVILRCVPISNHLYFYWYRQILGQKVEFLVSFYNNEISEKSEIFDDQFSVERPDGSNFTLKIRSTKLEDSAMYFCASSSDRASNQPQHFGDGTRLSIL.

CDR3 protein: CASSPPIPPNYGYTF. The CDR3 region has the DNA TGTGCCAGCTCACCCCCGATCCCACCTAACTATGGCTACACCTTC. The chain employs TRBV18 and TRBJ1-2; D gene uncertain. Germline V CDR1 and CDR2: KGHSH, LQKENI. The CDR3 extends over 15 amino acids. Between the trimmed V and J ends, which lost 3 bases and 0 bases, there was a span of 11 bases.

The J gene is TRBJ1-2, the V gene TRBV6-5; D gene ambiguous. Germline assignment: CDR1 MNHEY and CDR2 SVGAGI. V was trimmed by 2 bases and J by 6 bases, leaving 16 bases between them. The CDR3 contains 15 residues. The DNA of the CDR3 is TGTGCCAGCAGTTACGCCTGGACCTCACCTAATGGCTACACCTTC. Its translation: CASSYAWTSPNGYTF.

The genes are TRBV7-2 and TRBJ2-7; D remains ambiguous. The CDR3 contains 15 residues. Trimming took 0 bases from V and 2 from J, leaving 11 bases between them. CDR1 and CDR2 from the germline V gene are SGHTA and FQGNSA. The DNA of the CDR3 is TGTGCCAGCAGCTTAGCGGCAGCCCCTACCTACGAGCAGTACTTC. It specifies CASSLAAAPTYEQYF. The entire variable domain, with the rest obtained from reference TRBV7-2 and TRBJ2-7, is as follows: GAGVSQSPSNKVTEKGKDVELRCDPISGHTALYWYRQSLGQGLEFLIYFQGNSAPDKSGLPSDRFSAERTGGSVSTLTIQRTQQEDSAVYLCASSLAAAPTYEQYFGPGTRLTVT.

The chain is built from TRBV5-1 and TRBJ2-5, with D tentatively TRBD2 (6 bases). The CDR3 consists of 15 residues. Trimming pared 0 bases from V and 6 bases from J, leaving 15 bases between. Germline V gene sequence: CDR1 SGHRS, CDR2 YFSETQ. The CDR3 region has the DNA TGCGCCAGCAGCTTGGAGAGGCTAGCGAAAAAGACCCAGTACTTC. It yields the protein CASSLERLAKKTQYF. Combining the CDR3 with reference TRBV5-1 and TRBJ2-5 gives the whole variable domain KAGVTQTPRYLIKTRGQQVTLSCSPISGHRSVSWYQQTPGQGLQFLFEYFSETQRNKGNFPGRFSGRQFSNSRSEMNVSTLELGDSALYLCASSLERLAKKTQYFGPGTRLLVL.

This chain connects TRBV5-4 to TRBJ2-4; D may be TRBD1 or TRBD2 (6 bases each). Germline V gene lookup returns CDR1 SGHNT and CDR2 YYREEE (reference sequence). Trimming removed 6 bases at V and 8 bases at J, with 21 bases between. The CDR3 spans 15 residues. The CDR3 region has the DNA TGTGCCAGCACCGACTATCGTGGAGGGGGAGACATTCAGTACTTC. Its translation is CASTDYRGGGDIQYF.

V and J are TRBV27 and TRBJ2-3; TRBD1 matches at 12 bases. The CDR3 consists of 16 residues. Trimming removed 5 bases from V and 5 bases from J; junction bases left unmatched: 8. CDR1 and CDR2 from the germline V gene are MNHEY and SMNVEV (reference sequence). The CDR3 DNA is TGTGCCAGCAGTAAGCGGGACAGGGGGCTTAGAGATACGCAGTATTTT. It yields the protein CASSKRDRGLRDTQYF.

The gene calls are TRBV4-1 and TRBJ2-1, with 7 bases aligning to TRBD1. With V trimmed by 1 base and J by 0 bases, 9 bases remained unmatched. The CDR3 loop spans 18 amino acids. Looked up from germline, CDR1 is MGHRA and CDR2 is YSYEKL. DNA for the CDR3: TGCGCCAGCAGCCAAGCAGCTGGTGCAGGGGGCTCCTACAATGAGCAGTTCTTC. It yields the protein CASSQAAGAGGSYNEQFF.

CDR3 in amino acids: CASSQDLGDYGYTF. The CDR3 DNA reads TGCGCCAGCAGCCAAGATCTTGGGGACTATGGCTACACCTTC. The V and J genes are TRBV4-3 and TRBJ1-2, with D hard to call. Trimming took off 0 bases at V and 3 bases at J, with 8 bases between the two ends. Germline CDR1 reads LGHNA; CDR2 reads YSLEER. There are 14 residues in the CDR3.

The chain links TRBV6-5 to TRBJ1-5; 10 bases are shared with TRBD1. The germline V gene encodes CDR1 MNHEY and CDR2 SVGAGI. This CDR3 is 14 amino acids long. V trimming: 7 bases; J trimming: 6 bases; junction bases outside the gene matches: 6. CDR3 nucleotide sequence: TGTGCCAGCATGCGGGGGACAGGGGTTCAGCCCCAGCATTTT. Its translation: CASMRGTGVQPQHF.

The chain carries TRBV6-2 or TRBV6-3 and TRBJ2-1; D is possibly TRBD1 (5 bases). V lost 0 bases and J 9 bases, leaving 6 bases between the germline ends. CDR3 length equals 12 residues. The V gene's germline CDR1 is MNHEY and CDR2 SVGEGT. The CDR3 reads CASSYSGLEQFF. CDR3 nucleotides: TGTGCCAGCAGTTACTCGGGGCTTGAGCAGTTCTTC.